A single sample gave rise to the 15 T cell receptor beta chains below, sequenced in a study of blood T cell repertoires in COVID-19. Data came from immunoSEQ multiplex PCR; TCRdb stores just in-frame clones and leaves some out. Counted here are roughly 200,000 clones, roughly 86% occurring once; the ten biggest clones make up roughly 8.7%. Sequencing was performed on PBMCs or T cells enriched from blood (not recorded which). The receptors originated from a woman aged 25 to 39 who had recovered from COVID-19.

The rearrangement links TRBV27 to TRBJ2-7, with 9 bases that match TRBD1. This CDR3 region has 15 residues. In germline, CDR1 is MNHEY, CDR2 SMNVEV (reference sequence). The J segment lost 4 bases and the V segment lost 8 bases, leaving 12 bases of the junction unmatched. The CDR3: CASRFGQGIGYEQYF. The CDR3 DNA is TGTGCCAGCCGCTTCGGACAGGGGATAGGTTACGAGCAGTACTTC.

This clone was seen only a few times. V and J are TRBV6-5 and TRBJ2-3; 7 nucleotides match TRBD2. CDR1 MNHEY and CDR2 SVGAGI come from the germline V gene. The junction had 12 bases not matched to a gene; V was cut back by 7 bases and J by 8 bases. The length of the CDR3 is 14 residues. The DNA for the CDR3 is TGTGCCAGCATTCCCGGCGGGAGTGGGAGTACGCAGTATTTT. It encodes CASIPGGSGSTQYF.

The CDR3 loop is CASSQDTGVMRTDDHSNYGYTF. CDR3 bases: TGTGCCAGCAGCCAAGATACCGGGGTGATGAGGACAGACGACCATTCTAACTATGGCTACACCTTC. The chain employs TRBV3-1 (or the pseudogene TRBV3-2) and TRBJ1-2, with a tentative D call TRBD1 (6 bases). Germline loops: CDR1 LGHDT, CDR2 YNNKEL (reference sequence). There are 22 residues in the CDR3. V was shortened by 0 bases and J by 0 bases, with 29 bases between the two germline ends.

This clone was counted only a few times. The chain employs TRBV5-1 and TRBJ1-1, with 9 positions matching TRBD1. J gave up 1 base and V 4 bases, and 5 bases lay outside the gene matches. In germline, CDR1 is SGHRS, CDR2 YFSETQ. This CDR3 is built from 15 residues. Written as DNA, the CDR3 is TGCGCCAGCAGCAGGGGACAGGGCTGGAACACTGAAGCTTTCTTT. Amino acids: CASSRGQGWNTEAFF.

V and J are TRBV2 and TRBJ2-7; D is ambiguous. CDR3 length: 13 residues. Germline V gives CDR1 SNHLY, CDR2 FYNNEI. The V gene lost 0 bases and the J gene lost 4 bases, with 7 bases spanning the gap. CDR3 protein: CASSEAQAYEQYF. The CDR3 DNA reads TGTGCCAGCAGTGAAGCCCAGGCTTACGAGCAGTACTTC.

This clone has just a few counts. The CDR3 DNA reads as TGCGCCAGCAGCTTGGGGCAACAGGGGGCTGGAAACACCATATATTTT. Residues: CASSLGQQGAGNTIYF. The rearrangement links TRBV5-1 to TRBJ1-3; TRBD1 matches at 8 bases. V trimming: 0 bases; J trimming: 2 bases; junction bases outside the gene matches: 4. This CDR3 has 16 residues. From germline, CDR1 is SGHRS and CDR2 YFSETQ.

The V call is TRBV27, the J call TRBJ2-1; 8 positions agree with TRBD2. Losses at the gene ends were 5 bases for V and 4 bases for J; bases not matched to a gene: 10. Germline lookup yields CDR1 MNHEY and CDR2 SMNVEV (reference sequence). This CDR3 comprises 16 residues. CDR3 amino acids: CASSLHPLAVYNEQFF. CDR3 coding DNA: TGTGCCAGCAGTCTCCACCCACTAGCGGTATACAATGAGCAGTTCTTC.

This clone came up a few times. The V gene is TRBV5-1, the J gene TRBJ1-2; 9 bases fit TRBD1. J gave up 3 bases and V 4 bases, and 13 bases lay outside the gene matches. CDR1 is SGHRS, CDR2 YFSETQ, per germline. The CDR3 runs 17 residues. The CDR3 bases are TGCGCCAGCAGCGCAGGTTCGGGACAGGGCGCAGACTATGGCTACACCTTC. This encodes CASSAGSGQGADYGYTF.

The V and J genes are TRBV6-2 or TRBV6-3 and TRBJ2-2; perhaps TRBD2 as D (5 bases). The V gene lost 2 bases and the J gene lost 2 bases, with 9 bases spanning the gap. CDR3 length: 15 residues. From germline, CDR1 is MNHEY and CDR2 SVGEGT. The CDR3, as DNA: TGTGCCAGCAGTTACCTCCCTAGCAACACCGGGGAGCTGTTTTTT. Protein product: CASSYLPSNTGELFF.

The chain uses TRBV30 and TRBJ2-7; 7 bases align to TRBD2. V trimming: 2 bases; J trimming: 3 bases; junction bases outside the gene matches: 1. Germline values: CDR1 GTSNPN, CDR2 SVGIG (reference sequence). The CDR3 is made up of 12 amino acids. CDR3 loop: CAWSLADYEQYF. The CDR3 region has the DNA TGTGCCTGGAGTCTAGCGGACTACGAGCAGTACTTC. The whole variable domain, remainder taken from reference TRBV30 and TRBJ2-7, is SQTIHQWPATLVQPVGSPLSLECTVEGTSNPNLYWYRQAAGRGLQLLFYSVGIGQISSEVPQNLSASRPQDRQFILSSKKLLLSDSGFYLCAWSLADYEQYFGPGTRLTVT.

This rearrangement joins TRBV7-9 to TRBJ2-2; tentative D call: TRBD2 (6 bases). Trimming took off 0 bases at V and 5 bases at J, with 13 bases between the two ends. CDR1 is SEHNR and CDR2 is FQNEAQ in the germline V gene (reference sequence). CDR3 length: 16 amino acids. Here the CDR3 reads CASSLAWRVGTGELFF. The CDR3 DNA is TGTGCCAGCAGCTTAGCTTGGAGGGTAGGAACCGGGGAGCTGTTTTTT. The entire variable domain, with the rest obtained from reference TRBV7-9 and TRBJ2-2, is as follows: DTGVSQNPRHKITKRGQNVTFRCDPISEHNRLYWYRQTLGQGPEFLTYFQNEAQLEKSRLLSDRFSAERPKGSFSTLEIQRTEQGDSAMYLCASSLAWRVGTGELFFGEGSRLTVL.

This clone was observed a handful of times. The rearrangement uses TRBV6-6 and TRBJ1-5; TRBD1 matches 9 bases. The CDR3 is 14 residues long. Germline CDR1 MNHNY, CDR2 SVGAGI (reference sequence). V lost 6 bases and J lost 8; bases outside the gene matches: 8. In nucleotides, the CDR3 is TGTGCCAGCAGCTTCACAGGGGGCGGAGAGCCCCAGCATTTT. Its translation: CASSFTGGGEPQHF.

V usage is TRBV6-6 and J usage is TRBJ2-1; 8 bases line up with TRBD2. This CDR3 region has 15 residues. V gave up 6 bases and J gave up 7 bases; unmatched junction bases: 11. Germline V gives CDR1 MNHNY, CDR2 SVGAGI (reference sequence). The CDR3 bases are TGTGCCAGCAGGGACGGAACTAGCGGAGAAAATGAGCAGTTCTTC. This translates into CASRDGTSGENEQFF.

V usage is TRBV5-5 and J usage is TRBJ2-1, with 14 bases fitting TRBD2. The CDR3 runs 16 residues. Germline V gives CDR1 SGHKS, CDR2 YYEKEE (reference sequence). V was pared by 2 bases and J by 8 bases, with 6 bases of the junction left unmatched. The CDR3 reads CASSFGTSGSLDEQFF. CDR3 bases: TGTGCCAGCAGCTTCGGGACTAGCGGGAGTCTGGATGAGCAGTTCTTC. Filled out from reference TRBV5-5 and TRBJ2-1, the complete variable domain reads DAGVTQSPTHLIKTRGQQVTLRCSPISGHKSVSWYQQVLGQGPQFIFQYYEKEERGRGNFPDRFSARQFPNYSSELNVNALLLGDSALYLCASSFGTSGSLDEQFFGPGTRLTVL.

The rearrangement links TRBV29-1 to TRBJ2-2, with TRBD1 matching over 10 bases. Germline CDR1 and CDR2: SQVTM and ANQGSEA. The CDR3 totals 17 residues. The J segment lost 8 bases and the V segment lost 0 bases, leaving 12 bases of the junction unmatched. CDR3 region: CSVEDPLPGQGPGELFF. CDR3 bases: TGCAGCGTTGAAGACCCCTTGCCGGGACAGGGGCCTGGGGAGCTGTTTTTT.